The text below deals with one T cell receptor beta chain. What it recognizes is unknown. This CDR3 has 12 residues. CDR1 and CDR2 from the germline V gene are SGHRS and YFSETQ. The V gene lost 4 bases and the J gene lost 4 bases, with 8 bases spanning the gap. The sample originates from a study of T cell responses to AZD1222 COVID-19 vaccine. The assay was immunoSEQ multiplex PCR, and TCRdb's table has in-frame clones only and misses some. The profile covers approximately 150,000 clones, with 94% appearing a single time and about 1.3% taken by the ten largest. Whole-study findings and limits: Mostly white British, mostly female donors; authors suggested clonal diversity may be underestimated. Once two AZD1222 doses were given, Spike-specific TCR breadth and depth went up. Across spike, vaccine-associated CD4 TCRs were found, dominant at 160-218 and 743-854. At study baseline, merely five or six AZD1222 recipients were seropositive.

Material: peripheral blood, obtained on day 0 of AZD1222 vaccination. The chain has TRBV5-1 and TRBJ1-2; weak D call: TRBD1 (5 bases). This clonotype was obtained from an adult in good health. The CDR3 DNA reads as TGCGCCAGCAGCGCCGGGGCCTATGGCTACACCTTC. It specifies CASSAGAYGYTF. Combining the CDR3 with reference TRBV5-1 and TRBJ1-2 gives the whole variable domain KAGVTQTPRYLIKTRGQQVTLSCSPISGHRSVSWYQQTPGQGLQFLFEYFSETQRNKGNFPGRFSGRQFSNSRSEMNVSTLELGDSALYLCASSAGAYGYTFGSGTRLTVV.